Shown below are 13 T cell receptor beta chains from a single sample sequenced in a study of OX40 agonist ivuxolimab in advanced cancers. Sequencing was performed with immunoSEQ multiplex PCR; in TCRdb, only in-frame clones are kept and a portion is missing. Of some 82,000 clones listed, around 94% are singletons. The specimen was CD4+ or CD8+ T cells sorted from blood, collected in a trial of the OX40 agonist ivuxolimab. The receptors derive from an adult with an advanced solid tumor such as melanoma, head and neck, liver or kidney cancer.

The chain combines TRBV7-2 with TRBJ2-1, with TRBD1 as a possible D gene (6 bases). Germline CDR1 is SGHTA and CDR2 is FQGNSA. Deletions cut 0 bases from V and 0 bases from J, with 21 bases between. The CDR3 length is 20 residues. The CDR3 loop is CASSLAYRVRSQSSYNEQFF. The CDR3 DNA reads TGTGCCAGCAGCTTAGCTTACAGGGTTAGGAGCCAAAGCTCCTACAATGAGCAGTTCTTC.

V usage is TRBV13 and J usage is TRBJ2-3; a possible D gene is TRBD1 (6 bases). Trimming removed 1 base from V and 2 bases from J, with 10 bases in between. The CDR3 is 15 amino acids. Per the germline V gene, CDR1 is PRHDT and CDR2 is FYEKMQ (reference sequence). The CDR3 region is CASSLDRAATDTQYF. CDR3 sequence (DNA): TGTGCCAGCAGCTTAGACAGGGCGGCCACAGATACGCAGTATTTT.

J is TRBJ2-5 and V is TRBV5-6; 7 positions match TRBD1. Germline V CDR1 and CDR2: SGHDT, YYEEEE. The CDR3 covers 15 residues. Germline trimming cut 0 bases from V and 4 bases from J; bases unmatched to any gene: 6. CDR3 coding DNA: TGTGCCAGCAGCTTGGCCACAGGGGCGGGAGAGACCCAGTACTTC. Translating it yields CASSLATGAGETQYF.

This chain joins TRBV25-1 and TRBJ1-1, with 7 bases matching TRBD1. Germline V gene lookup returns CDR1 MGHDK and CDR2 SYGVNS. The CDR3 has 16 amino acids. Trimming took 7 bases from V and 0 from J; bases not matched to a gene: 11. CDR3 loop: CASTPSTGQLNTEAFF. For the CDR3, the DNA is TGTGCCAGCACTCCCTCGACAGGGCAACTGAACACTGAAGCTTTCTTT.

The chain employs TRBV27 and TRBJ2-2; maybe TRBD1 (6 bases). The CDR3 extends over 14 amino acids. CDR1 and CDR2 from the germline V gene are MNHEY and SMNVEV (reference sequence). The ends were cut back, 6 bases at V and 4 bases at J, with 12 bases in the middle. CDR3 in amino acids: CASRATGITGELFF. CDR3 DNA: TGTGCCAGCAGAGCTACAGGGATCACCGGGGAGCTGTTTTTT.

J is TRBJ2-2 and V is TRBV6-5, with 7 positions matching TRBD2. From germline, CDR1 is MNHEY and CDR2 SVGAGI. V was pared by 2 bases and J by 4 bases, with 4 bases of the junction left unmatched. This CDR3 contains 15 residues. CDR3 in DNA: TGTGCCAGCAGTTACGCGGGAGCCGGCACCGGGGAGCTGTTTTTT. Translation gives CASSYAGAGTGELFF.

This sequence joins TRBV6-4 and TRBJ2-3; weak D call: TRBD2 (6 bases). Trimming took 3 bases from V and 3 from J, leaving 10 bases between them. CDR1 MRHNA and CDR2 SNTAGT come from the germline V gene. The CDR3 has 14 amino acids. CDR3 amino acids: CASSEGGSTDTQYF. The CDR3 nucleotides are TGTGCCAGCAGTGAGGGGGGAAGTACAGATACGCAGTATTTT.

This clone was seen a handful of times. The chain is built from TRBV7-9 and TRBJ1-2; TRBD1 might be the D (6 bases). CDR3 size: 14 residues. The V gene lost 4 bases and the J gene lost 2 bases, with 11 bases spanning the gap. Looked up from germline, CDR1 is SEHNR and CDR2 is FQNEAQ (reference sequence). In DNA, the CDR3 is TGTGCCAGCAGCTCTCACAGGGAGAACTATGGCTACACCTTC. The encoded protein is CASSSHRENYGYTF.

This sequence joins TRBV6-5 and TRBJ1-5; D is undetermined. V shed 0 bases and J shed 3 bases, with 9 bases lying between them. CDR1 MNHEY and CDR2 SVGAGI come from the germline V gene. The CDR3 runs to 15 residues. The CDR3 region has the DNA TGTGCCAGCAGTTACTCGTTAGACAACAATCAGCCCCAGCATTTT. Protein: CASSYSLDNNQPQHF.

V usage is TRBV19 and J usage is TRBJ1-1; possible D gene TRBD1, 5 bases. The CDR3 spans 16 residues. Germline CDR1 reads LNHDA; CDR2 reads SQIVND (reference sequence). Trimming stripped 8 bases from V and 1 base from J, with 20 bases between. CDR3 coding DNA: TGTGCCAGTGTAGCGACAGATAAAAGGAAGAACACTGAAGCTTTCTTT. It codes for CASVATDKRKNTEAFF.

The J gene is TRBJ2-6, the V gene TRBV4-3; possible D gene TRBD1, 6 bases. Trimming stripped 0 bases from V and 0 bases from J, with 21 bases between. The V gene's germline CDR1 is LGHNA and CDR2 YSLEER. This CDR3 has 21 amino acids. The chain's CDR3 is CASSQDKITGTGTSGANVLTF. The CDR3 nucleotides are TGCGCCAGCAGCCAAGATAAAATTACGGGTACAGGGACCTCTGGGGCCAACGTCCTGACTTTC.

The gene calls are TRBV6-5 and TRBJ1-5, with 7 positions matching TRBD1. The CDR3 totals 16 residues. Unmatched junction bases numbered 4, after V lost 2 bases and J lost 0 bases. The V gene's germline CDR1 is MNHEY and CDR2 SVGAGI. CDR3 sequence: CASSYVPGGSNQPQHF. The DNA for the CDR3 is TGTGCCAGCAGTTACGTTCCAGGGGGTAGCAATCAGCCCCAGCATTTT.

CDR3 nucleotides: TGTGCCAGCAGCGCTTCTCCGAGACAGGGGGACACCGGGGAGCTGTTTTTT. Translated, it gives CASSASPRQGDTGELFF. The rearrangement joins TRBV9 to TRBJ2-2, with 9 bases aligning to TRBD1. With V trimmed by 3 bases and J by 3 bases, 9 bases remained unmatched. The germline gives CDR1 SGDLS, CDR2 YYNGEE. This CDR3 contains 17 residues.